Below, 17 T cell receptor beta chains from the same sample are listed, as sequenced in a study of regulatory T cells in long-lasting Graves disease. Through Arm-PCR of CDR3 regions and iRepertoire HTBI primers, TCR beta libraries were built. TCRdb re-derived calls from the multiplex PCR reads in MiXCR, one entry per CDR3 protein. The sample lists 400,000 to 500,000 distinct CDR3 sequences, roughly a fifth occurring once. The time point here: persistent/refractory GD, antithyroid drugs over 5 years with positive TRAb. PBMC-derived RNA was used for the TCR library. The specimen comprised peripheral blood mononuclear cells (PBMCs), sampled when the disease was refractory, from a patient treated with antithyroid drugs. All receptors derive from a female donor with Graves disease.

This clonotype was counted at least ten times. The J gene is TRBJ2-7, the V gene TRBV2, with TRBD1 as a possible D gene (5 bases). V dropped 4 bases and J dropped 4 bases, with 17 bases sitting between them. CDR1 SNHLY and CDR2 FYNNEI come from the germline V gene. This CDR3 has 15 residues. The CDR3 DNA reads as TGTGCCAGCAGTGTCGGTCAGGGAACCCCTTACGAGCAGTACTTC. It encodes CASSVGQGTPYEQYF.

This clonotype came up many times. The V gene is TRBV11-2, the J gene TRBJ2-5; 9 nucleotides match TRBD2. Losses at the gene ends were 4 bases for V and 7 bases for J; bases not matched to a gene: 10. Looked up from germline, CDR1 is SGHAT and CDR2 is FQNNGV. This CDR3 spans 15 amino acids. For the CDR3, the DNA is TGTGCCAGCAGCTGGCCGCGGGAGGGCCTGGGGACCCAGTACTTC. Translated: CASSWPREGLGTQYF.

In this sample, this clonotype turned up a few times. This sequence joins TRBV7-9 and TRBJ2-5; possible D gene TRBD2, 6 bases. Germline CDR1 SEHNR, CDR2 FQNEAQ (reference sequence). The germline V and J ends were trimmed by 5 bases and 1 base, with 17 bases remaining between them. This CDR3 region has 16 residues. The DNA of the CDR3 is TGTGCCAGCAGCACCCGAGTGGGGGGAGCCCAAGAGACCCAGTACTTC. Amino acids: CASSTRVGGAQETQYF.

This clonotype was recorded many times. V gene TRBV12-3 or TRBV12-4 combines with J gene TRBJ2-7, with 9 bases identical to TRBD2. The CDR3 contains 15 residues. With V trimmed by 4 bases and J by 0 bases, 4 bases remained unmatched. The CDR3 reads CASSWETSGSYEQYF. In DNA, the CDR3 is TGTGCCAGCAGTTGGGAGACTAGCGGCTCCTACGAGCAGTACTTC.

This clonotype turned up a few times. This chain links TRBV2 with TRBJ2-7, with TRBD1 matching 7 bases. Per germline, CDR1 SNHLY and CDR2 FYNNEI. V shed 6 bases, J shed 11 bases, and the junction held 10 bases outside the gene matches. The CDR3 consists of 12 residues. CDR3: CASRSGQVFEYF. For the CDR3, the DNA is TGTGCCAGCAGATCCGGACAGGTATTCGAGTACTTC.

The sample holds a few counts of this clonotype. CDR3 in amino acids: CASSYSGTGIEEQFF. CDR3 DNA: TGTGCCAGCAGTTACTCTGGGACAGGCATTGAAGAGCAGTTCTTC. The chain is built from TRBV6-2 or TRBV6-3 and TRBJ2-1, with 8 bases fitting TRBD1. Germline CDR1 MNHEY, CDR2 SVGEGT. This CDR3 has 15 residues. V trimming: 0 bases; J trimming: 10 bases; junction bases outside the gene matches: 8.

This clonotype was found once. As the CDR3 is not closed by the conserved phenylalanine or tryptophan, this likely results from a read error. The chain combines TRBV7-9 with TRBJ1-5, with no clear D. There are 14 residues in the CDR3. The germline V gene encodes CDR1 SEHNR and CDR2 FQNEAQ (reference sequence). V lost 5 bases to trimming and J lost 3 bases, with 11 bases between them. CDR3 nucleotides: TGTGCCAGCAGCCCTGTTGGTAACAATCAGCCCCAGCATCTT. It yields the protein CASSPVGNNQPQHL.

The J gene is TRBJ2-7, the V gene TRBV25-1; D might be TRBD1 or TRBD2, each matching 5 bases. Per the germline V gene, CDR1 is MGHDK and CDR2 is SYGVNS. This CDR3 contains 14 residues. Trimming removed 3 bases at V and 3 bases at J, with 12 bases between. CDR3 loop: CASSDAGTDYEQYF. The DNA of the CDR3 is TGTGCCAGCAGTGACGCCGGGACCGACTACGAGCAGTACTTC.

This clonotype has a handful of counts. V and J are TRBV9 and TRBJ2-7; TRBD2 aligns across 8 bases. V lost 4 bases, J lost 5 bases, and 5 bases stayed unmatched. CDR3 size: 13 residues. Germline V CDR1 and CDR2: SGDLS, YYNGEE. CDR3 DNA: TGTGCCAGCAGCCCGGGACTAGGGGACGAGCAGTACTTC. Its translation: CASSPGLGDEQYF.

This clonotype occurred many times. The genes are TRBV7-9 and TRBJ2-2, with D unclear. Per germline, CDR1 SEHNR and CDR2 FQNEAQ (reference sequence). Trimming took 5 bases from V and 3 from J, leaving 7 bases between them. The CDR3 is 13 residues long. Here the CDR3 reads CASSPRDTGELFF. DNA of the CDR3: TGTGCCAGCAGCCCCCGAGACACCGGGGAGCTGTTTTTT. Filled out from reference TRBV7-9 and TRBJ2-2, the complete variable domain reads DTGVSQNPRHKITKRGQNVTFRCDPISEHNRLYWYRQTLGQGPEFLTYFQNEAQLEKSRLLSDRFSAERPKGSFSTLEIQRTEQGDSAMYLCASSPRDTGELFFGEGSRLTVL.

This clonotype came up many times. The chain carries TRBV28 and TRBJ2-7, with D tentatively TRBD2 (6 bases). CDR3 length equals 16 residues. Germline V lookup: CDR1 MDHEN, CDR2 SYDVKM. V was pared by 1 base and J by 5 bases, with 18 bases between. CDR3 nucleotides: TGTGCCAGCAGTTTATATTCTGGGGCGGGAAGCGACGAGCAGTACTTC. Protein sequence: CASSLYSGAGSDEQYF.

Concerning this clonotype itself: The junction shows a germline mismatch at one end, possibly a read error. The chain joins TRBV6-1 to TRBJ2-4; D gene uncertain. CDR3 length: 15 residues. CDR1 is MNHNS and CDR2 is SASEGT in the germline V gene. CDR3 nucleotide sequence: TGTGCCAGCAATGAACCCCTAGAAACCAAAAACATTCAGTACTTC. Translated, it gives CASNEPLETKNIQYF.

This clonotype was detected only a few times. The V and J genes are TRBV30 and TRBJ1-1; the D is unclear. Trimming took off 0 bases at V and 3 bases at J, with 5 bases between the two ends. This CDR3 comprises 12 residues. The germline gives CDR1 GTSNPN, CDR2 SVGIG (reference sequence). DNA for the CDR3: TGTGCCTGGAGTGTAAAAGACACTGAAGCTTTCTTT. Its translation is CAWSVKDTEAFF. The full variable domain, with the rest looked up from reference TRBV30 and TRBJ1-1, is SQTIHQWPATLVQPVGSPLSLECTVEGTSNPNLYWYRQAAGRGLQLLFYSVGIGQISSEVPQNLSASRPQDRQFILSSKKLLLSDSGFYLCAWSVKDTEAFFGQGTRLTVV.

This clonotype occurred many times. This rearrangement joins TRBV20-1 to TRBJ2-5, with D possibly matching TRBD2 (6 bases). CDR1 is DFQATT, CDR2 SNEGSKA, per germline (reference sequence). CDR3 length: 13 amino acids. V was trimmed by 7 bases and J by 0 bases, leaving 12 bases between them. CDR3 nucleotides: TGCAGTGATTCCCGGGAGTACCAAGAGACCCAGTACTTC. This gives the protein CSDSREYQETQYF.

With regard to this clonotype: A much bigger clone sits one base away, suggesting this may be a read error. This chain uses TRBV5-1 with TRBJ1-1; no reliable D call. CDR3 length: 14 amino acids. CDR1 and CDR2 (germline): SGHRS, YFSETQ. The CDR3 DNA reads TGCGCCAGCGGCTTGGATGCAGTCTACACTGAAGCTTTCTTT. Its protein is CASGLDAVYTEAFF.

The table lists this clonotype with a few counts. This chain joins TRBV19 and TRBJ2-7; 14 nucleotides match TRBD2. Germline V lookup: CDR1 LNHDA, CDR2 SQIVND (reference sequence). This CDR3 has 15 amino acids. V lost 5 bases and J lost 6; bases outside the gene matches: 6. CDR3 nucleotides: TGTGCCAGTAGTCCCGGGACTAGCGGGAGTTTCGAGCAGTACTTC. The encoded protein is CASSPGTSGSFEQYF.

A few counts support this clonotype. CDR3 bases: TGTGCCAGCAGCCCCCGCATTAGCGGGAGTGACGAGCAGTACTTC. It is translated as CASSPRISGSDEQYF. This chain links TRBV7-9 with TRBJ2-7; TRBD2 aligns across 9 bases. The V gene end was trimmed by 5 bases and the J gene end by 5 bases; junction bases not matched to a gene: 10. Germline V gives CDR1 SEHNR, CDR2 FQNEAQ (reference sequence). The CDR3 contains 15 residues. The variable domain in full, completed from reference TRBV7-9 and TRBJ2-7, reads DTGVSQNPRHKITKRGQNVTFRCDPISEHNRLYWYRQTLGQGPEFLTYFQNEAQLEKSRLLSDRFSAERPKGSFSTLEIQRTEQGDSAMYLCASSPRISGSDEQYFGPGTRLTVT.